This T cell receptor beta chain was captured by sequencing in a study of shared clonotypes between healthy human individuals. Germline V CDR1 and CDR2: SGHAT, FQNNGV. Trimming left V 1 base short and J 8 bases short, with 14 bases between. This CDR3 is built from 15 residues. This clone appeared once. Its antigen is not known. Overall study findings and caveats: On the whole, naive subsets had larger estimated richness than memory subsets had. Genetic and exposure-history diversity was limited by the few donors. Incomplete sequencing of sorted subsets was indicated by rarefaction despite large depth. The naive CD4 repertoires of several donors were compared, and around 4.9% of clonotypes were shared.

Data came from immunoSEQ multiplex PCR; TCRdb stores just in-frame clones and leaves some out. The sample records millions of clones, approximately 92% being singletons. This TCR was recovered from a man aged 18 to 35 in good health. The rearrangement joins TRBV11-2 to TRBJ1-4; D is uncertain. Sequenced: naive CD4+ T cells sorted from blood. Subset meaning: CD45RA+ positively selected. The CDR3 region has the DNA TGTGCCAGCAGCTTAGTTCCGGGAGGGAAGGAAAAACTGTTTTTT. Translating gives CASSLVPGGKEKLFF.